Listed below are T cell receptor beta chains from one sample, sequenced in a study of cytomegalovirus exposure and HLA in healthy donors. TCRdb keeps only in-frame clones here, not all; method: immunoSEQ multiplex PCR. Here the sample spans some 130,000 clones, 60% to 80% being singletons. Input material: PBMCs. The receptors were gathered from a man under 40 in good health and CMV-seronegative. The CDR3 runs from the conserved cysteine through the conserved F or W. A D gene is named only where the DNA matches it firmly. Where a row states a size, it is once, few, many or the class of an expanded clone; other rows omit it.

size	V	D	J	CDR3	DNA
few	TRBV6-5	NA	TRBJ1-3	CASSYGSGPSGNTIYF	TGTGCCAGCAGTTACGGGTCGGGTCCTTCTGGAAACACCATATATTTT
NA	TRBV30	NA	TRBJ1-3	CAWGVGVGNTIYF	TGTGCCTGGGGTGTAGGGGTGGGAAACACCATATATTTT
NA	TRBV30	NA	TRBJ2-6	CAWRNTGANVLTF	TGTGCCTGGAGAAACACTGGGGCCAACGTCCTGACTTTC
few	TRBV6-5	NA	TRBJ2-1	CASSQTEYNEQFF	TGTGCCAGCAGCCAGACGGAGTACAATGAGCAGTTCTTC
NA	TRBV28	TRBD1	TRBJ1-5	CASSLDRGLSNQPQHF	TGTGCCAGCAGTTTAGACAGGGGGCTGAGCAATCAGCCCCAGCATTTT
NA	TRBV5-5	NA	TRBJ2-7	CASSLLGSSYEQYF	TGTGCCAGCAGCCTACTAGGGAGCTCCTACGAGCAGTACTTC
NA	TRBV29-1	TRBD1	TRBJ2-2	CSVRQGSNTGELFF	TGCAGCGTGAGACAGGGTTCTAACACCGGGGAGCTGTTTTTT
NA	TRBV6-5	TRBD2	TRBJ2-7	CASSYTGLAGAYEQYF	TGTGCCAGCAGTTACACGGGACTAGCGGGAGCCTACGAGCAGTACTTC
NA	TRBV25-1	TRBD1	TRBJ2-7	CASSEVGDRHYEQYF	TGTGCCAGCAGTGAAGTAGGGGACAGACACTACGAGCAGTACTTC
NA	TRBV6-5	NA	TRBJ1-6	CASSRQNSPLHF	TGTGCCAGCAGTCGACAGAATTCACCCCTCCACTTT
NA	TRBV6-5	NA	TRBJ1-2	CASSEVSYEGYTF	TGTGCCAGCAGCGAGGTCAGCTATGAGGGCTACACCTTC
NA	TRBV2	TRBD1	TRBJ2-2	CASNKDRGRGGELFF	TGTGCCAGCAACAAAGACAGGGGGCGTGGGGGGGAGCTGTTTTTT
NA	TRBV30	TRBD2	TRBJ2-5	CAWIWTSGSVETQYF	TGTGCCTGGATTTGGACTAGCGGGAGTGTTGAGACCCAGTACTTC
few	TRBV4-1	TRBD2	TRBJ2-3	CASSQDGGLAVTDTQYF	TGCGCCAGCAGCCAGGACGGTGGCCTAGCGGTGACAGATACGCAGTATTTT
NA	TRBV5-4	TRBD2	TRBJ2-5	CASELAGVETQYF	TGTGCCAGCGAGCTAGCGGGAGTAGAGACCCAGTACTTC
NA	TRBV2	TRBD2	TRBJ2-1	CASRGLAGGPGVPEQFF	TGTGCCAGCAGAGGACTAGCGGGAGGCCCGGGGGTCCCTGAGCAGTTCTTC
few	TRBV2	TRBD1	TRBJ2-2	CASSRDSQNTGELFF	TGTGCCAGCAGTCGGGACAGCCAGAACACCGGGGAGCTGTTTTTT
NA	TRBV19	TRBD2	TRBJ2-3	CASSMRREGRTQYF	TGTGCCAGTAGTATGAGGCGGGAGGGCCGTACGCAGTATTTT
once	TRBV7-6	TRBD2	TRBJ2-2	CASSLRLAGAGELFF	TGTGCCAGCAGCTTGCGGCTAGCGGGAGCCGGGGAGCTGTTTTTT
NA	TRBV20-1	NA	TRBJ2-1	CSAARNEQFF	TGCAGTGCTGCGCGCAATGAGCAGTTCTTC
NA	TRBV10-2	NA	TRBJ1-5	CASSDSHQPQHF	TGCGCCAGCAGTGACTCCCATCAGCCCCAGCATTTT
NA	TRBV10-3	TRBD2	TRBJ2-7	CAISESKTSGSYEQYF	TGTGCCATCAGTGAGTCGAAGACTAGCGGGAGCTACGAGCAGTACTTC
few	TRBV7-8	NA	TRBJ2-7	CASSHADVREQYF	TGTGCCAGCAGCCACGCCGATGTGAGGGAGCAGTACTTC
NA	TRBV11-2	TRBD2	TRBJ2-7	CASSLLGTSFYEQYF	TGTGCCAGCAGCCTCCTTGGGACTAGCTTCTACGAGCAGTACTTC
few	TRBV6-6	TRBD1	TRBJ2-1	CASSYQTGSSYNEQFF	TGTGCCAGCAGTTACCAGACAGGGAGCTCCTACAATGAGCAGTTCTTC
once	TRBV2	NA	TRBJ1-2	CASRPASGGYGYTF	TGTGCCAGCAGACCAGCATCGGGAGGCTATGGCTACACCTTC
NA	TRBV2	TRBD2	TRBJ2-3	CASSESSGSRDTQYF	TGTGCCAGCAGTGAATCCAGCGGGAGTCGGGATACGCAGTATTTT
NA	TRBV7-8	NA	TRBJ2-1	CASTLGGIMDEQFF	TGTGCCAGCACCCTAGGAGGAATCATGGATGAGCAGTTCTTC